Presented here are 14 T cell receptor beta chains from one specimen sequenced in a study of blood T cells in healthy people across ages. A second PCR, run for about 6 to 11 cycles, used a sample-barcoded 5' primer plus a J-beta primer mix. TCRdb processed the 5' RACE reads anew with MiXCR; each CDR3 protein has one entry. The repertoire has approximately 400,000 distinct CDR3 sequences, 52% of them found once; the top ten carry around 49%. What was sequenced was blood. These receptors were collected from a man aged 60 to 69 in good health.

The rearrangement links TRBV29-1 to TRBJ1-2; D possibly corresponds to TRBD1 (5 bases). Germline-derived CDR1 and CDR2 are SQVTM and ANQGSEA. The CDR3 has 12 amino acids. Trimming took 7 bases from V and 8 from J, leaving 17 bases between them. Here the CDR3 DNA reads TGCAGCGGCCCCTCATCGGAGGGGGGCTACACCTTC. Protein sequence: CSGPSSEGGYTF.

V usage is TRBV18 and J usage is TRBJ2-5; 9 bases map to TRBD1. Looked up from germline, CDR1 is KGHSH and CDR2 is LQKENI. This CDR3 is 15 amino acids long. Trimming took 1 base from V and 3 from J; bases not matched to a gene: 3. The CDR3 nucleotides are TGTGCCAGCTCACCACGATGGGACAGGGAAGAGACCCAGTACTTC. This gives the protein CASSPRWDREETQYF. The full variable domain, completed using reference TRBV18 and TRBJ2-5, is NAGVMQNPRHLVRRRGQEARLRCSPMKGHSHVYWYRQLPEEGLKFMVYLQKENIIDESGMPKERFSAEFPKEGPSILRIQQVVRGDSAAYFCASSPRWDREETQYFGPGTRLLVL.

The rearrangement joins TRBV30 to TRBJ1-1; 8 bases align to TRBD1. The germline gives CDR1 GTSNPN, CDR2 SVGIG (reference sequence). V was clipped by 0 bases and J by 1 base; unmatched bases: 1. CDR3 length equals 14 residues. CDR3 DNA sequence: TGTGCCTGGAGTGTAGGGACAGGGAACACTGAAGCTTTCTTT. It specifies CAWSVGTGNTEAFF.

This clonotype has only a few counts. V and J are TRBV14 and TRBJ2-1; 14 positions match TRBD2. Germline CDR1 and CDR2: SGHDN and FVKESK. The CDR3 has 17 residues. Germline trimming cut 2 bases from V and 9 bases from J; bases unmatched to any gene: 9. Here the CDR3 DNA reads TGTGCCAGCAGCCAAAACCCGGGACTAGCGGGAGTTGGTGAGCAGTTCTTC. Protein: CASSQNPGLAGVGEQFF.

The CDR3 here is CASSSPRVFKKTQYF. In DNA form, the CDR3 reads TGTGCCAGCAGCTCTCCCAGGGTCTTTAAGAAGACCCAGTACTTC. The chain recombines TRBV28 with TRBJ2-5; tentative D call: TRBD1 (5 bases). This CDR3 region has 15 residues. Trimming stripped 6 bases from V and 6 bases from J, with 20 bases between. Looked up from germline, CDR1 is MDHEN and CDR2 is SYDVKM.

This chain uses TRBV18 with TRBJ1-1; TRBD1 agrees at 7 bases. The CDR3 covers 16 residues. The V segment lost 6 bases and the J segment 1 base; nucleotides outside the gene matches: 11. CDR1 is KGHSH, CDR2 LQKENI, per germline. The CDR3 nucleotides are TGTGCCAGCTCCCCGACACAGGGGCGGAGGAACACTGAAGCTTTCTTT. Translation: CASSPTQGRRNTEAFF.

J is TRBJ2-3 and V is TRBV9; D may be TRBD2 (6 bases). Germline V CDR1 and CDR2: SGDLS, YYNGEE. The CDR3 has 16 residues. V gave up 0 bases and J gave up 1 base, with 12 bases separating them. CDR3 in amino acids: CASSVASGDRTDTQYF. CDR3 sequence (DNA): TGTGCCAGCAGCGTAGCATCGGGAGACCGCACAGATACGCAGTATTTT.

With regard to this clonotype: This may stem from a read error, because a much larger clone lies one nucleotide away. The chain carries TRBV7-2 and TRBJ2-1; 14 bases are a match to TRBD2. The CDR3 covers 17 residues. The germline V gene encodes CDR1 SGHTA and CDR2 FQGNSA. With V trimmed by 5 bases and J by 15 bases, 18 bases remained unmatched. The CDR3 coding sequence is TGTGCCAGCAGCCTATATTGCCTAGGGACTAGCGGGAGTTTGTTGTTCTTC. It is translated as CASSLYCLGTSGSLLFF. Drawing the rest from reference TRBV7-2 and TRBJ2-1, the complete variable domain is GAGVSQSPSNKVTEKGKDVELRCDPISGHTALYWYRQSLGQGLEFLIYFQGNSAPDKSGLPSDRFSAERTGGSVSTLTIQRTQQEDSAVYLCASSLYCLGTSGSLLFFGPGTRLTVL.

In this sample, this clonotype turned up a few times. The V call is TRBV11-3, the J call TRBJ1-2; 8 bases line up with TRBD1. The CDR3 runs to 16 residues. With 6 bases clipped from V and 4 bases from J, the junction kept 13 bases outside the gene matches. Germline CDR1 and CDR2: SGHNT and YENEEA. This chain's CDR3 is CASRRSAGTGAYGYTF. The CDR3 region has the DNA TGTGCCAGCAGACGGAGCGCCGGGACAGGTGCCTATGGCTACACCTTC.

The J gene is TRBJ2-7, the V gene TRBV3-1, with D hard to call. Trimming removed 0 bases from V and 0 bases from J, with 6 bases in between. Germline assignment: CDR1 LGHDT and CDR2 YNNKEL (reference sequence). The CDR3 extends over 14 amino acids. The CDR3 nucleotides are TGTGCCAGCAGCCAAGATCGCAGCTCCTACGAGCAGTACTTC. Translating it yields CASSQDRSSYEQYF.

The chain uses TRBV6-6 and TRBJ2-5, with D possibly being TRBD2 (6 bases). In germline, CDR1 is MNHNY, CDR2 SVGAGI (reference sequence). The CDR3 is 15 residues long. V gave up 0 bases and J gave up 5 bases, with 13 bases separating them. The CDR3 DNA is TGTGCCAGCAGTTACTCGGAGGGGCCCGGGGAGACCCAGTACTTC. It yields the protein CASSYSEGPGETQYF.

The chain combines TRBV3-1 with TRBJ2-7; 7 bases align to TRBD1. The CDR3 has 15 amino acids. CDR1 is LGHDT, CDR2 YNNKEL, per germline (reference sequence). Trimming took 2 bases from V and 6 from J; bases not matched to a gene: 10. CDR3 bases: TGTGCCAGCAGCCAACTTACAGGGGTTAGCGCCGAGCAGTACTTC. This translates into CASSQLTGVSAEQYF.

This clonotype appeared a few times. The chain uses TRBV6-5 and TRBJ2-5; TRBD2 aligns across 11 bases. Looked up from germline, CDR1 is MNHEY and CDR2 is SVGAGI. Trimming removed 7 bases from V and 3 bases from J; junction bases left unmatched: 10. The CDR3 is 16 amino acids. CDR3 region: CASTLHGTSGEETQYF. CDR3 DNA: TGTGCCAGCACCTTACACGGGACTAGCGGTGAAGAGACCCAGTACTTC.

As to this clonotype: One end of the junction is discordant with germline, which a read error may explain. The gene calls are TRBV2 and TRBJ2-1; 10 nucleotides line up with TRBD1. The CDR3 contains 16 residues. CDR1 and CDR2 from the germline V gene are SNHLY and FYNNEI. Here the CDR3 reads CASGEGGTGVYNEQFF. Written as DNA, the CDR3 is TGTGCCAGCGGTGAAGGGGGGACAGGGGTTTACAATGAGCAGTTCTTC.